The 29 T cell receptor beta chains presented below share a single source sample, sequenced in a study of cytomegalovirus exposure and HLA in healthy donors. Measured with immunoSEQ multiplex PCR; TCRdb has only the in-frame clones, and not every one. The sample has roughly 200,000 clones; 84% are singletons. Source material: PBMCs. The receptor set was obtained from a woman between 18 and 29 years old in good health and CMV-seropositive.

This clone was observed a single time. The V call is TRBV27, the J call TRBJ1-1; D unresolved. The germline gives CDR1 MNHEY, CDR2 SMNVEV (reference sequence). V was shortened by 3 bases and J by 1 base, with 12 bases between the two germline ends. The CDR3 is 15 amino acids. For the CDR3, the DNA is TGTGCCAGCAGTTTCTCCACATTGTCGAACACTGAAGCTTTCTTT. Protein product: CASSFSTLSNTEAFF.

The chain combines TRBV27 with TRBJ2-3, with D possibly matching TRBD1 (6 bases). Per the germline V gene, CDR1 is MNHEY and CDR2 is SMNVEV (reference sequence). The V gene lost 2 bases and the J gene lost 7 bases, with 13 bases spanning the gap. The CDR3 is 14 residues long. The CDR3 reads CASSLTRGGYTQYF. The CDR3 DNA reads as TGTGCCAGCAGTTTAACCAGGGGTGGTTATACGCAGTATTTT.

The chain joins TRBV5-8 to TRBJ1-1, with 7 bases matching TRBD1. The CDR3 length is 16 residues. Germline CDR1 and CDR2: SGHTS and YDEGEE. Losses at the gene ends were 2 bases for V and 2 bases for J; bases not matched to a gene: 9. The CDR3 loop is CASSLTGTEINTEAFF. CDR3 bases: TGTGCCAGCAGCTTAACCGGGACAGAGATTAACACTGAAGCTTTCTTT.

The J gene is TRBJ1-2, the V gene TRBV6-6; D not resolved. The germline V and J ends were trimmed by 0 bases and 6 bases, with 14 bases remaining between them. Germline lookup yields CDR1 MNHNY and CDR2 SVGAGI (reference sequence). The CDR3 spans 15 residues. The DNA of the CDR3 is TGTGCCAGCAGTTACTCGAACGCAGGCACGGATGGCTACACCTTC. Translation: CASSYSNAGTDGYTF.

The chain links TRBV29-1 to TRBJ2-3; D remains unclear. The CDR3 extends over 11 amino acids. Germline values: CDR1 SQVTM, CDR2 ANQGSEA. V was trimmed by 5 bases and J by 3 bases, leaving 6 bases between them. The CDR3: CSVSLTDTQYF. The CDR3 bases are TGCAGCGTTTCACTAACAGATACGCAGTATTTT.

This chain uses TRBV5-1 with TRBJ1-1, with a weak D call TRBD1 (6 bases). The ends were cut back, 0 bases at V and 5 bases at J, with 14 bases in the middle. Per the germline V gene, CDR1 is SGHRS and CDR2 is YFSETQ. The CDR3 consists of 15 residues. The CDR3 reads CASSLVPGARTEAFF. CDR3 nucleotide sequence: TGCGCCAGCAGCTTGGTTCCAGGGGCGAGGACTGAAGCTTTCTTT.

This CDR3 is CASSLGTNQPQHF. The DNA of the CDR3 is TGTGCCAGCAGCTTAGGGACAAATCAGCCCCAGCATTTT. The chain combines TRBV7-8 with TRBJ1-5, with D perhaps TRBD1 (5 bases). V lost 1 base and J lost 4, with 5 bases in between. CDR3 length: 13 amino acids. Germline values: CDR1 SGHVS, CDR2 FQNEAQ.

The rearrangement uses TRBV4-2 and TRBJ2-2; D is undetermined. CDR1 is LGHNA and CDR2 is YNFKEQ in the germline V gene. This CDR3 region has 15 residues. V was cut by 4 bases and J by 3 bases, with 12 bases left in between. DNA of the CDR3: TGTGCCAGCAGCCGTCGCGATTTGGACACCGGGGAGCTGTTTTTT. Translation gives CASSRRDLDTGELFF.

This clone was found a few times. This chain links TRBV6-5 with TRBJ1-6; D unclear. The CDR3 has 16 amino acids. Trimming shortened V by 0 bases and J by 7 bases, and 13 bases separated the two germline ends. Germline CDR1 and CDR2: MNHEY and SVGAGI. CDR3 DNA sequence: TGTGCCAGCAGTTACTCCATCTCGACCGGGAATTCACCCCTCCACTTT. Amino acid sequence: CASSYSISTGNSPLHF.

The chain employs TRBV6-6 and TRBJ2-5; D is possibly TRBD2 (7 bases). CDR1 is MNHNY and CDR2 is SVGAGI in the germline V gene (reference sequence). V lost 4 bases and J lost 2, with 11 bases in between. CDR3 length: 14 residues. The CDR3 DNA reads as TGTGCCAGCAGTTCCGGGGGGCGACAAGAGACCCAGTACTTC. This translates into CASSSGGRQETQYF.

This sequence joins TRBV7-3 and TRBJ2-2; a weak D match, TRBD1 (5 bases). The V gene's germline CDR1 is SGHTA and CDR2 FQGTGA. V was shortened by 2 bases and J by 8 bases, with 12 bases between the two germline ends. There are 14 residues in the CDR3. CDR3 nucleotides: TGTGCCAGCAGCTTAGGGGCAGCCACTGGGGAGCTGTTTTTT. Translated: CASSLGAATGELFF.

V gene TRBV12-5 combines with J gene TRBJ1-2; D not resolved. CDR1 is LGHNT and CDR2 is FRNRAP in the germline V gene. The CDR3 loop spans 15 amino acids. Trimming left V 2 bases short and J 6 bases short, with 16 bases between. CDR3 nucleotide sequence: TGTGCTAGTGGTTTGTACAGCGGGTTTCCCCATGGCTACACCTTC. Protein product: CASGLYSGFPHGYTF.

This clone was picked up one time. CDR3 loop: CASSHTRGQETQYF. CDR3 bases: TGTGCCAGCTCACATACCAGGGGGCAAGAGACCCAGTACTTC. The chain links TRBV18 to TRBJ2-5, with 7 bases matching TRBD1. Germline V lookup: CDR1 KGHSH, CDR2 LQKENI. The CDR3 totals 14 residues. The V segment lost 4 bases and the J segment 2 bases; nucleotides outside the gene matches: 4. Combining the CDR3 with reference TRBV18 and TRBJ2-5 gives the whole variable domain NAGVMQNPRHLVRRRGQEARLRCSPMKGHSHVYWYRQLPEEGLKFMVYLQKENIIDESGMPKERFSAEFPKEGPSILRIQQVVRGDSAAYFCASSHTRGQETQYFGPGTRLLVL.

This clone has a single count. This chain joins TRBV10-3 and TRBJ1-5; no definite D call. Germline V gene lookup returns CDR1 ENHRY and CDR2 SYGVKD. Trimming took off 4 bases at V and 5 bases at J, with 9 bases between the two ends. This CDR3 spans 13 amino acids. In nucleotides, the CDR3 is TGTGCCATCAGTGGCTCCGGGGATCAGCCCCAGCATTTT. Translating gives CAISGSGDQPQHF.

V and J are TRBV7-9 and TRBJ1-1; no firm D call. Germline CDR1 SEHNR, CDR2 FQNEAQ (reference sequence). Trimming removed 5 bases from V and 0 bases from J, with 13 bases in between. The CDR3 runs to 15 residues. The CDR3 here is CASSKERLMNTEAFF. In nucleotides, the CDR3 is TGTGCCAGCAGCAAAGAACGGTTAATGAACACTGAAGCTTTCTTT.

CDR3 sequence: CASINLGLAGGQQFF. The DNA of the CDR3 is TGTGCCAGCATCAACCTAGGACTAGCGGGGGGGCAGCAGTTCTTC. The V and J genes are TRBV5-8 and TRBJ2-1, with 15 nucleotides matching TRBD2. Per the germline V gene, CDR1 is SGHTS and CDR2 is YDEGEE. There are 15 residues in the CDR3. The ends lost 6 bases at V and 11 bases at J; junction bases unmatched: 9.

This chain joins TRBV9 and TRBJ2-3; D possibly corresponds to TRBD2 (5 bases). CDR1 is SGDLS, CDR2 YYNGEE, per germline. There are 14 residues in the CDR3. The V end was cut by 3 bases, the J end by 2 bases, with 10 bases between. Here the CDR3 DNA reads TGTGCCAGCAGCGAAACGGGATCCACAGATACGCAGTATTTT. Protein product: CASSETGSTDTQYF.

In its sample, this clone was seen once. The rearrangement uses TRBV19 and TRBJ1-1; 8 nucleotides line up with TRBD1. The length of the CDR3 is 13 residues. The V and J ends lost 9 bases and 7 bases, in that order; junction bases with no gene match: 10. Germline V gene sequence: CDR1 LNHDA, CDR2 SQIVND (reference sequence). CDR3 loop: CASLQTGAFEAFF. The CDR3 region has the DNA TGTGCCAGCCTTCAGACAGGGGCGTTTGAAGCTTTCTTT.

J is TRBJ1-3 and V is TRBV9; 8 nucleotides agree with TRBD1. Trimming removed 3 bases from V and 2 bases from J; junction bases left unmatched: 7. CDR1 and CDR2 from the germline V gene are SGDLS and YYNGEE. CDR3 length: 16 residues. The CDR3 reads CASSATGVRAGNTIYF. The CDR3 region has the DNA TGTGCCAGCAGCGCGACAGGGGTACGGGCTGGAAACACCATATATTTT. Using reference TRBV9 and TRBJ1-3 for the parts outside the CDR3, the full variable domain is DSGVTQTPKHLITATGQRVTLRCSPRSGDLSVYWYQQSLDQGLQFLIQYYNGEERAKGNILERFSAQQFPDLHSELNLSSLELGDSALYFCASSATGVRAGNTIYFGEGSWLTVV.

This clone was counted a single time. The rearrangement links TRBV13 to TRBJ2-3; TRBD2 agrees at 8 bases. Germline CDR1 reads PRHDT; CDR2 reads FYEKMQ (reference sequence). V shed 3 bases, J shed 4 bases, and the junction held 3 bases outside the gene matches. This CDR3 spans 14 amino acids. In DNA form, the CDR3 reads TGTGCCAGCAGCTTCCGGGGGGGCCCAGATACGCAGTATTTT. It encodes CASSFRGGPDTQYF.

For the CDR3, the DNA is TGTGCCAGCAGTGTGGGTCTGGGGGGACCCTCTGGAAACACCATATATTTT. The encoded protein is CASSVGLGGPSGNTIYF. The genes are TRBV2 and TRBJ1-3; D might be TRBD1 (5 bases). Germline CDR1 and CDR2: SNHLY and FYNNEI. V was trimmed by 4 bases and J by 0 bases, leaving 16 bases between them. The CDR3 is 17 amino acids.

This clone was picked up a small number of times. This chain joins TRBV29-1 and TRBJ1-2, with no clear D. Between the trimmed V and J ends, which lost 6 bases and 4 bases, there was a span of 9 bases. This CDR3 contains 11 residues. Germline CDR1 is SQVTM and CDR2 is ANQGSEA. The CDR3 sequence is CSVGDTYGYTF. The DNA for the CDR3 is TGCAGCGTGGGTGACACCTATGGCTACACCTTC.

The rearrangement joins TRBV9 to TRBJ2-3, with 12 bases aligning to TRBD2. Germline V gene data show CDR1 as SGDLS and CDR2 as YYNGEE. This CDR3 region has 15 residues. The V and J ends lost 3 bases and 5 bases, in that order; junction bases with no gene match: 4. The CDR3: CASSALAGGQDTQYF. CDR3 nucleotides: TGTGCCAGCAGCGCCCTAGCGGGGGGGCAAGATACGCAGTATTTT.

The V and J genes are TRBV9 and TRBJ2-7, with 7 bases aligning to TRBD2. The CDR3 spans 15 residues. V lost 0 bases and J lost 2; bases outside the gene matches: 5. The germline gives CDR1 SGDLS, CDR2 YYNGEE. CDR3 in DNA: TGTGCCAGCAGCGTAGCAGCGGGAAACCCCTACGAGCAGTACTTC. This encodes CASSVAAGNPYEQYF.

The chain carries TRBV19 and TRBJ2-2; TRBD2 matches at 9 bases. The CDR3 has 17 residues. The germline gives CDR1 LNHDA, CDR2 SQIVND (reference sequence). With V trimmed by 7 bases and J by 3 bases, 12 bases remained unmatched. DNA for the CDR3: TGTGCCAGTACCATGCCTCTAGCGGGGTATGACACCGGGGAGCTGTTTTTT. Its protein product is CASTMPLAGYDTGELFF.

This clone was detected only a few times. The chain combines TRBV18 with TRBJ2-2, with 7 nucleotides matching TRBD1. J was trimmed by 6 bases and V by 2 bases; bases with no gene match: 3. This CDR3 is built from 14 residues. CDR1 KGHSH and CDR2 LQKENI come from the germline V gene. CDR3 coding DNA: TGTGCCAGCTCACCAGTGAGGGGGCCCGGGGAGCTGTTTTTT. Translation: CASSPVRGPGELFF.

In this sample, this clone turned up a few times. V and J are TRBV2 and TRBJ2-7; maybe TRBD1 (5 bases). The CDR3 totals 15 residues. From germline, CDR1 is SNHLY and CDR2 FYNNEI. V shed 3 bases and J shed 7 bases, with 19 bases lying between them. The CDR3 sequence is CASSDWGRSPGEQYF. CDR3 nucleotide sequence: TGTGCCAGCAGTGATTGGGGCAGGTCCCCCGGGGAGCAGTACTTC.

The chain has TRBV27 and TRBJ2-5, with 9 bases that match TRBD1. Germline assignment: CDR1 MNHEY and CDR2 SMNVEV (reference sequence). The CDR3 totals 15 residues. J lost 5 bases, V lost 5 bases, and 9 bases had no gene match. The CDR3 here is CASSLRDRASETQYF. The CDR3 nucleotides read TGTGCCAGCAGTCTCCGGGACAGGGCCTCTGAGACCCAGTACTTC.

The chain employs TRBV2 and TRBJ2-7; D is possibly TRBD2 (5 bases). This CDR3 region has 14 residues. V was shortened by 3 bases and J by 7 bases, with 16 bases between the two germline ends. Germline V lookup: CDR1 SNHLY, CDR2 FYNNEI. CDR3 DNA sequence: TGTGCCAGCAGTGAGCCGCTTACAACGGGGGAGCAGTACTTC. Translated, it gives CASSEPLTTGEQYF. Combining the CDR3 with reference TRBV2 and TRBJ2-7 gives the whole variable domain EPEVTQTPSHQVTQMGQEVILRCVPISNHLYFYWYRQILGQKVEFLVSFYNNEISEKSEIFDDQFSVERPDGSNFTLKIRSTKLEDSAMYFCASSEPLTTGEQYFGPGTRLTVT.